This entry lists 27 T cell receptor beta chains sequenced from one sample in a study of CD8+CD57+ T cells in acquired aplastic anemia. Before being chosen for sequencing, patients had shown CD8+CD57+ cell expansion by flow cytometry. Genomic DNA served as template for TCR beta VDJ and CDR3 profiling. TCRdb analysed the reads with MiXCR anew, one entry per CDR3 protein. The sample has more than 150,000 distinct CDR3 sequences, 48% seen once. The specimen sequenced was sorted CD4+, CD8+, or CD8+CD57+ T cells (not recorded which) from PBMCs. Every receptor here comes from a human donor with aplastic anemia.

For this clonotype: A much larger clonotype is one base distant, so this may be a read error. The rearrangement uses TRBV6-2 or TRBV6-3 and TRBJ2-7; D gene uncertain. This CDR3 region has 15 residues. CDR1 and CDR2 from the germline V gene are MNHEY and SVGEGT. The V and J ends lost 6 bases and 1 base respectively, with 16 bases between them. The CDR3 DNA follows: TGTGCCAGCAGGGCAGCTCGGACGGAGTCCTACGAGCAGTACTTC. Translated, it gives CASRAARTESYEQYF.

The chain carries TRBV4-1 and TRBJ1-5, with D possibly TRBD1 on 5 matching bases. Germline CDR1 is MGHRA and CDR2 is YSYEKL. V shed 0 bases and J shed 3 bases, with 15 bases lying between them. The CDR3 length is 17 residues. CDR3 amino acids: CASSQDITGLTNQPQHF. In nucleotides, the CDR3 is TGCGCCAGCAGCCAAGATATTACAGGCCTTACCAATCAGCCCCAGCATTTT.

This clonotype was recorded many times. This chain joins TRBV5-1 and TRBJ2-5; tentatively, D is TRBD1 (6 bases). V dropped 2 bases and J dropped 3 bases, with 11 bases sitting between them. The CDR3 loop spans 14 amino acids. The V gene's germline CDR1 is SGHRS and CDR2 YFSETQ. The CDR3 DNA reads TGCGCCAGCAGCTTTTCTCCAGGGGAAGAGACCCAGTACTTC. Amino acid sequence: CASSFSPGEETQYF.

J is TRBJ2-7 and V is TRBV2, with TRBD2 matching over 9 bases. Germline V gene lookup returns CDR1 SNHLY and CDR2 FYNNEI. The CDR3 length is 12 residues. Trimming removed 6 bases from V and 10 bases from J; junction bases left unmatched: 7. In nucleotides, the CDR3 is TGTGCCAGCAGGGCGGGGGGGACAGTCCAGTACTTC. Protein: CASRAGGTVQYF.

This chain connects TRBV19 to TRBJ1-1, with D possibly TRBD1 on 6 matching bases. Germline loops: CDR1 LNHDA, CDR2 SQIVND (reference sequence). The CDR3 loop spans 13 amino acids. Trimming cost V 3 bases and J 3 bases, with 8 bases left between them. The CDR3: CASSIGGYTEAFF. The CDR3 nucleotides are TGTGCCAGTAGTATCGGGGGCTACACTGAAGCTTTCTTT.

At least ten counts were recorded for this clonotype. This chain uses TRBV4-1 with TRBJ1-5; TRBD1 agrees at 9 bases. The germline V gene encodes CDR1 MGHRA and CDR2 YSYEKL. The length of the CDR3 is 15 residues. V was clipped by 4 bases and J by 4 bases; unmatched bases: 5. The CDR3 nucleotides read TGCGCCAGCAGCCTTTCAGGACAGGGGAATCAGCCCCAGCATTTT. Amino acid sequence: CASSLSGQGNQPQHF.

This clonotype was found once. Written as DNA, the CDR3 is TGTGCCAGCAGCCGTGCGGGAGGTAGCACAGATACGCAGTATTTT. Amino acids: CASSRAGGSTDTQYF. The J gene is TRBJ2-3, the V gene TRBV14; 8 bases are a match to TRBD2. V gave up 4 bases and J gave up 0 bases; unmatched junction bases: 3. The CDR3 has 15 residues. Looked up from germline, CDR1 is SGHDN and CDR2 is FVKESK. Together with reference TRBV14 and TRBJ2-3, the CDR3 gives the full variable domain: EAGVTQFPSHSVIEKGQTVTLRCDPISGHDNLYWYRRVMGKEIKFLLHFVKESKQDESGMPNNRFLAERTGGTYSTLKVQPAELEDSGVYFCASSRAGGSTDTQYFGPGTRLTVL.

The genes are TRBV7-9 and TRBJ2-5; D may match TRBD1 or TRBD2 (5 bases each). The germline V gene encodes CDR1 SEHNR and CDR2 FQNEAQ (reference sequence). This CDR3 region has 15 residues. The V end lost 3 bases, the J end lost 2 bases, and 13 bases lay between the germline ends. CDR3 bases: TGTGCCAGCAGCTTCGGGTTGGGGGAGCAAGAGACCCAGTACTTC. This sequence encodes CASSFGLGEQETQYF.

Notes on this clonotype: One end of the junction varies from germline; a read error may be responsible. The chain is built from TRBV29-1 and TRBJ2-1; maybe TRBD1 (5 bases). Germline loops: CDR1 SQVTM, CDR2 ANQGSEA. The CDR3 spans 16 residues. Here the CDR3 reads CSVVWQGPSSYNEQYF. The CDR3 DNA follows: TGCAGCGTTGTATGGCAGGGCCCAAGCTCCTACAATGAGCAGTACTTT.

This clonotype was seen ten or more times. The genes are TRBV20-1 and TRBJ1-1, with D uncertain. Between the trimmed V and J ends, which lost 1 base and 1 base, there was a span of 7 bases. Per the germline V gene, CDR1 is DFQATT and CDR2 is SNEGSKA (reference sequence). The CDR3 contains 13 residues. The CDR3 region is CSARVQRNTEAFF. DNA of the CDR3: TGCAGTGCTAGAGTTCAGAGGAACACTGAAGCTTTCTTT.

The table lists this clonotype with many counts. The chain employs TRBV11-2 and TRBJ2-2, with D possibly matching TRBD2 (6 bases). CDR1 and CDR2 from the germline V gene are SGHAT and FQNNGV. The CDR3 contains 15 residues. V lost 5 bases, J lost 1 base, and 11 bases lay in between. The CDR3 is CASSQRGLNTGELFF. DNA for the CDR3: TGTGCCAGCAGCCAGAGGGGACTGAACACCGGGGAGCTGTTTTTT.

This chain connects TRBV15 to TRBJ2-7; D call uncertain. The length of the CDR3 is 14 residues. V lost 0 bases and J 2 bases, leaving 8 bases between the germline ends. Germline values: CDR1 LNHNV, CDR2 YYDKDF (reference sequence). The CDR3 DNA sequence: TGTGCCACCAGCAGAGATCAGAGCACCTACGAGCAGTACTTC. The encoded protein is CATSRDQSTYEQYF.

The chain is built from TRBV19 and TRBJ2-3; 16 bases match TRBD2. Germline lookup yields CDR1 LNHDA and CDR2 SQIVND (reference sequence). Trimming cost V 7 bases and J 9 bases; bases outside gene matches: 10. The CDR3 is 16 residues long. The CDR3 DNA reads TGTGCCAGTACCGGGACTAGCGGGAGGGCCTTCGGGACGCAGTATTTT. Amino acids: CASTGTSGRAFGTQYF.

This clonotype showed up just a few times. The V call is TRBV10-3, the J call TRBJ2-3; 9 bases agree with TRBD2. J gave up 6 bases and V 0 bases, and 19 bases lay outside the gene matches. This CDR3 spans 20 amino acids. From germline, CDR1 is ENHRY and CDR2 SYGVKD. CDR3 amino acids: CAISESEVLEAIAGEDTQYF. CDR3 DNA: TGTGCCATCAGTGAGTCCGAGGTGCTTGAGGCAATAGCGGGAGAGGATACGCAGTATTTT.

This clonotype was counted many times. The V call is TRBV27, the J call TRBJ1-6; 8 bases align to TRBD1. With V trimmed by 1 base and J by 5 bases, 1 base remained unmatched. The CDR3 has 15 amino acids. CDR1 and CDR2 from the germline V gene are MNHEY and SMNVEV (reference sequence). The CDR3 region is CASSLWDRNNSPLHF. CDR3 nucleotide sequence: TGTGCCAGCAGTTTATGGGACAGGAATAATTCACCCCTCCACTTT.

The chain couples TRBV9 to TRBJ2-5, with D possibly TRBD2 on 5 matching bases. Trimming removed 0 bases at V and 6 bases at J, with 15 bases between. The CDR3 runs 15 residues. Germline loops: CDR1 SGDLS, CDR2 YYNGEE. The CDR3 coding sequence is TGTGCCAGCAGCGTAGATCCCCAGCGGCTGAAGACCCAGTACTTC. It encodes CASSVDPQRLKTQYF. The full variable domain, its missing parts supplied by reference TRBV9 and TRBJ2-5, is DSGVTQTPKHLITATGQRVTLRCSPRSGDLSVYWYQQSLDQGLQFLIQYYNGEERAKGNILERFSAQQFPDLHSELNLSSLELGDSALYFCASSVDPQRLKTQYFGPGTRLLVL.

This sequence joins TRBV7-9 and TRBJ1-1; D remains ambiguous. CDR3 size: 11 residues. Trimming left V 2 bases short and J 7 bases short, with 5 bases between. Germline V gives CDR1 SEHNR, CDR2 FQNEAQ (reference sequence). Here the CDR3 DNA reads TGTGCCAGCAGCTTAAACCGTGAAGCTTTCTTT. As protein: CASSLNREAFF.

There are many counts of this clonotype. The CDR3 is CASSEGGSGQPQHF. CDR3 bases: TGTGCCAGCAGCGAAGGCGGTAGCGGTCAGCCCCAGCATTTT. This chain connects TRBV7-6 to TRBJ1-5, with D hard to call. The V gene lost 5 bases and the J gene lost 6 bases, with 14 bases spanning the gap. Germline V gene lookup returns CDR1 SGHVS and CDR2 FNYEAQ. CDR3 size: 14 residues.

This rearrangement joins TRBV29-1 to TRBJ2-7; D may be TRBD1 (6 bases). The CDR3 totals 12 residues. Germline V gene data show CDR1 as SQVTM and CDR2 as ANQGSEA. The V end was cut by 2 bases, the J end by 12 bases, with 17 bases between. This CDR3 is CSVELETGLGYF. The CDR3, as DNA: TGCAGCGTTGAATTAGAGACAGGTCTGGGGTACTTC.

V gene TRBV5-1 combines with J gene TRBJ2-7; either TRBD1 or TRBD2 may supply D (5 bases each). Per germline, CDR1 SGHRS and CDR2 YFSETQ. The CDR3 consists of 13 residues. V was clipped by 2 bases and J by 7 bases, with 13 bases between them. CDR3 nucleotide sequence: TGCGCCAGCAGCTTCCTTTCGGGGCAGGAGCAGTACTTC. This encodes CASSFLSGQEQYF.

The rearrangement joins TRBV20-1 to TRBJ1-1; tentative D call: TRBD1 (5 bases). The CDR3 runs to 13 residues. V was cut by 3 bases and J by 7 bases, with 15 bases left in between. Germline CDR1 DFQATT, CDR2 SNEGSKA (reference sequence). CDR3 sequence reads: CSASGGGRIEAFF. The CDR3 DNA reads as TGCAGTGCTAGCGGCGGGGGACGGATTGAAGCTTTCTTT.

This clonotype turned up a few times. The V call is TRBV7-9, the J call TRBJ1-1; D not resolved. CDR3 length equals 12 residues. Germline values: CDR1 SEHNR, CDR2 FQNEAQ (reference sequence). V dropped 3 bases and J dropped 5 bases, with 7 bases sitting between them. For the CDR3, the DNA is TGTGCCAGCAGCTTTTCAGGAACTGAAGCTTTCTTT. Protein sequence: CASSFSGTEAFF.

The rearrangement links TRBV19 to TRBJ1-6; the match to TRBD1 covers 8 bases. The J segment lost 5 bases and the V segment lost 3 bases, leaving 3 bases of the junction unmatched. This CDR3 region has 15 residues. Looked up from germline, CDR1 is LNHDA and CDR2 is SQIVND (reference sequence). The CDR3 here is CASSILDRDNSPLHF. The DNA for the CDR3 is TGTGCCAGTAGTATTCTGGACAGGGATAATTCACCCCTCCACTTT.

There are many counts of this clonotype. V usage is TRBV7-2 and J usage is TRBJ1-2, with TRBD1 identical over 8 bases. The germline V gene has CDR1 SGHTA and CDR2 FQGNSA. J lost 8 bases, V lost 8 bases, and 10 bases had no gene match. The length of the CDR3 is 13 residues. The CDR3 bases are TGTGCCAGCTCCATGACAGGGGTCGGCGGCTACACCTTC. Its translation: CASSMTGVGGYTF.

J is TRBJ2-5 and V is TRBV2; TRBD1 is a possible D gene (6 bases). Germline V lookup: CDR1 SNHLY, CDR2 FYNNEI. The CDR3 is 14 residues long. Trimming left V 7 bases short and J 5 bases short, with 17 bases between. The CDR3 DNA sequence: TGTGCCAGCAAGTTGGGCAGGGGCTGGGAGACCCAGTACTTC. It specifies CASKLGRGWETQYF.

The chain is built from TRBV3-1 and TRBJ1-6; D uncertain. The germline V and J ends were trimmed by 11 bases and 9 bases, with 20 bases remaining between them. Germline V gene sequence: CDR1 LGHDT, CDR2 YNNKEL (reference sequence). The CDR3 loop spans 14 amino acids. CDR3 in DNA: TGTGCCGGCAAGGAGAAAGGCTTCGGTTCACCCCTCCACTTT. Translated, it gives CAGKEKGFGSPLHF.

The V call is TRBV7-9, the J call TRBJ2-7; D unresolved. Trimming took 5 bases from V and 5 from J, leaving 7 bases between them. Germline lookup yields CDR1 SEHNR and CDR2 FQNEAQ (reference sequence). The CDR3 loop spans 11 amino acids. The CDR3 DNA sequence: TGTGCCAGCAGCCCCATTGACGAGCAGTACTTC. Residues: CASSPIDEQYF.